The source of this T cell receptor (beta chain) is a study of cytomegalovirus exposure and HLA in healthy donors. Study summary: Early on, a data release was issued that held some 91 million unique TCRs from HLA-typed donors. Points from the study as a whole: In a later analysis, HLA-associated TCR beta chains were more clonally expanded than equally common others. Data from an earlier analysis indicated that most TCR beta V segments were productive either about 90% or about 30% of the time.

Primers for the PCR totalled 60 Vbeta and 13 Jbeta. Original processing methods: Among the unique TCR beta chains that a later analysis counted, about 85 million in all, approximately 12 million were shared. Profiling relied on immunoSEQ multiplex PCR, and the TCRdb table lists in-frame clones only, not all of them. V, J and clone size derive from that table, while D and trimming were established from the DNA sequence. The sample has 35,000 to 40,000 clones; 85% to 95% are singletons. V lost 2 bases, J lost 3 bases, and 23 bases lay in between. The CDR3 covers 18 residues. Germline assignment: CDR1 SGHAT and CDR2 FQNNGV. Notes on this clone: Its specificity is unknown.

The sequence was obtained from a woman aged 18-30 years in good health and CMV-seronegative. The genes are TRBV11-2 and TRBJ2-7; D is possibly TRBD1 (6 bases). Input material: PBMCs. The CDR3 here is CASSLSSSRGVEYYEQYF. The DNA of the CDR3 is TGTGCCAGCAGCTTATCGAGTTCCAGGGGAGTGGAATACTACGAGCAGTACTTC. The variable domain in full, completed from reference TRBV11-2 and TRBJ2-7, reads EAGVAQSPRYKIIEKRQSVAFWCNPISGHATLYWYQQILGQGPKLLIQFQNNGVVDDSQLPKDRFSAERLKGVDSTLKIQPAKLEDSAVYLCASSLSSSRGVEYYEQYFGPGTRLTVT.